This TCR beta chain was sequenced in a study of breast tumors, draining lymph nodes, adjacent tissues. Ten or more counts support this clonotype. Its specificity is not known. V lost 6 bases and J 4 bases, leaving 13 bases between the germline ends. CDR1 is ENHRY and CDR2 is SYGVKD in the germline V gene. This CDR3 is 13 amino acids long. General study points: Luminal-like breast cancer showed significantly higher tumor–nontumor repertoire similarity than basal-like. Tumor TCR diversity was below lymph nodes but above nontumor tissue. Findings are consistent with lymph node origin and intratumoral expansion of most tumor T cells.

Axillary draining lymph nodes of breast cancer patients supplied the node samples. TCRdb redid the calling of the multiplex PCR reads with MiXCR, one entry per CDR3 protein. Altogether approximately 130,000 distinct CDR3 sequences are present, around 20% being singletons, with the ten largest covering roughly 2.7%. The source material was axillary lymph node tissue. This TCR was recovered from a female donor with breast cancer. Some clones in this sample may be carry-over from other donors' samples. This chain joins TRBV10-3 and TRBJ2-7; D is possibly TRBD2 (7 bases). The CDR3 DNA sequence: TGTGCCATCAGCCTAGGGGGAGGGTACGAGCAGTACTTC. This gives the protein CAISLGGGYEQYF.